Detailed here is one T cell receptor beta chain. V shed 2 bases and J shed 2 bases, with 6 bases lying between them. The CDR3 loop spans 13 amino acids. Germline-derived CDR1 and CDR2 are SGHAT and FQNNGV. Produced via immunoSEQ multiplex PCR; TCRdb's table is partial and in-frame only. The sample records about 380,000 clones, about 96% being singletons. This entry is derived from a study of shared clonotypes between healthy human individuals. Looking at the study overall: Researchers drew samples from two women and three men aged 18 to 49.

V gene TRBV11-2 combines with J gene TRBJ1-1, with D unclear. The receptor comes from a man aged 25-45 years in good health. Sequenced: memory CD8+ T cells sorted from blood. Subset of the sample: CD45RO+ cells pooled with CCR7-negative TemRA cells. The CDR3 here is CASSLWANTEAFF. The CDR3 nucleotides are TGTGCCAGCAGCTTATGGGCCAACACTGAAGCTTTCTTT.